A single sample is the source of the 27 T cell receptor beta chains below, sequenced in a study of regulatory T cells in long-lasting Graves disease. Researchers made TCR beta libraries by using iRepertoire HTBI primers and running Arm-PCR on CDR3 regions. TCRdb ran MiXCR on the multiplex PCR reads and lists one entry per CDR3 protein. The data contain about 400,000 distinct CDR3 sequences, around 21% of them seen just once; the ten biggest clones take up around 20%. Time point denoted: persistent/refractory GD, antithyroid drugs over 5 years with positive TRAb. Making the TCR library involved RNA that had been extracted from PBMCs. The sample in question was peripheral blood mononuclear cells (PBMCs), obtained when the disease was refractory, from a patient treated with antithyroid drugs. These receptor sequences come from a female donor with Graves disease.

This clonotype appeared many times. The CDR3 DNA sequence: TGTGCCAGCAGCCCCAGGGACTCTAGGGGCGGGGAGCTGTTTTTT. This encodes CASSPRDSRGGELFF. The V call is TRBV2, the J call TRBJ2-2, with D maybe TRBD2 (6 bases). The germline gives CDR1 SNHLY, CDR2 FYNNEI. The CDR3 is 15 amino acids. The germline V and J ends were trimmed by 6 bases and 7 bases, with 18 bases remaining between them.

The V gene is TRBV6-1, the J gene TRBJ1-5, with D maybe TRBD1 (5 bases). The germline V gene has CDR1 MNHNS and CDR2 SASEGT. The V end lost 6 bases, the J end lost 3 bases, and 12 bases lay between the germline ends. The CDR3 totals 14 residues. The DNA for the CDR3 is TGTGCCAGCAGGGACACCGGACCCAATCAGCCCCAGCATTTT. The encoded protein is CASRDTGPNQPQHF.

This clonotype was counted many times. This chain uses TRBV7-2 with TRBJ2-5; D possibly corresponds to TRBD2 (6 bases). Germline V gives CDR1 SGHTA, CDR2 FQGNSA. The CDR3 is 14 residues long. V lost 2 bases, J lost 2 bases, and 9 bases lay in between. DNA of the CDR3: TGTGCCAGCAGCTTATACGGGAGACAAGAGACCCAGTACTTC. It is translated as CASSLYGRQETQYF.

The gene calls are TRBV5-1 and TRBJ2-7, with no clear D. V gave up 0 bases and J gave up 0 bases, with 22 bases separating them. CDR3 length: 19 residues. Germline CDR1 and CDR2: SGHRS and YFSETQ. The CDR3 protein is CASSLGGVLTGASSYEQYF. CDR3 nucleotide sequence: TGCGCCAGCAGCTTGGGTGGGGTCCTAACGGGCGCCAGCTCCTACGAGCAGTACTTC.

The rearrangement links TRBV28 to TRBJ2-7; D is possibly TRBD1 (6 bases). This CDR3 region has 12 residues. Germline CDR1 reads MDHEN; CDR2 reads SYDVKM. Trimming cost V 6 bases and J 5 bases, with 11 bases left between them. CDR3 nucleotide sequence: TGTGCCAGCAGACAGGGAATTCACGAGCAGTACTTC. The encoded protein is CASRQGIHEQYF.

The rearrangement links TRBV7-9 to TRBJ1-2; unclear D gene. Germline V gene sequence: CDR1 SEHNR, CDR2 FQNEAQ (reference sequence). Trimming took off 7 bases at V and 4 bases at J, with 13 bases between the two ends. The CDR3 covers 13 residues. In DNA form, the CDR3 reads TGTGCCAGCACCCTTAACAACCTCTATGGCTACACCTTC. Translated: CASTLNNLYGYTF.

The chain couples TRBV3-1 to TRBJ2-2; D is undetermined. Looked up from germline, CDR1 is LGHDT and CDR2 is YNNKEL (reference sequence). V lost 3 bases and J 4 bases, leaving 12 bases between the germline ends. This CDR3 has 15 residues. CDR3 DNA sequence: TGTGCCAGCAGCCAGCCAATACTGGGCACCGGGGAGCTGTTTTTT. This sequence encodes CASSQPILGTGELFF.

The J gene is TRBJ2-3, the V gene TRBV7-3; TRBD2 aligns across 11 bases. Trimming cost V 5 bases and J 6 bases; bases outside gene matches: 13. This CDR3 spans 17 amino acids. CDR1 SGHTA and CDR2 FQGTGA come from the germline V gene. The CDR3 reads CASSLGPGLADPDTQYF. In nucleotides, the CDR3 is TGTGCCAGCAGCCTGGGACCGGGACTAGCGGACCCGGATACGCAGTATTTT.

This clonotype was recorded many times. The V and J genes are TRBV12-3 or TRBV12-4 and TRBJ2-4; D is undetermined. Trimming left V 1 base short and J 4 bases short, with 8 bases between. This CDR3 has 14 residues. The chain's CDR3 is CASSLGTPKNIQYF. The CDR3 DNA is TGTGCCAGCAGTTTAGGGACCCCGAAAAACATTCAGTACTTC.

This clonotype was seen a few times. Here the CDR3 reads CASSPGLYQPQHF. The CDR3 DNA reads TGTGCCAGCAGCCCGGGACTTTATCAGCCCCAGCATTTT. This chain joins TRBV7-2 and TRBJ1-5; weak D call: TRBD1 (5 bases). The CDR3 is 13 amino acids. Trimming removed 5 bases from V and 5 bases from J, with 10 bases in between. Germline CDR1 SGHTA, CDR2 FQGNSA. The variable domain in full, with the rest retrieved from reference TRBV7-2 and TRBJ1-5, is GAGVSQSPSNKVTEKGKDVELRCDPISGHTALYWYRQSLGQGLEFLIYFQGNSAPDKSGLPSDRFSAERTGGSVSTLTIQRTQQEDSAVYLCASSPGLYQPQHFGDGTRLSIL.

The chain recombines TRBV7-2 with TRBJ2-1; 9 positions match TRBD1. The CDR3 has 15 amino acids. The germline CDR1 and CDR2 sequences are SGHTA and FQGNSA. Trimming took 1 base from V and 8 from J; bases not matched to a gene: 6. Here the CDR3 reads CASSLGDRARYEQFF. CDR3 coding DNA: TGTGCCAGCAGCTTAGGGGACAGGGCCCGTTATGAGCAGTTCTTC.

Only a few counts were recorded for this clonotype. The junction and the germline gene differ at one end; a read error may be behind it. The CDR3 loop reads CASSYSKGVGGQFHGLYLF. As DNA, the CDR3 is TGTGCCAGCAGTTATTCCAAGGGTGTTGGAGGACAGTTCCATGGCCTATACCTCTTC. This rearrangement joins TRBV6-5 to TRBJ1-2; D is perhaps TRBD1 (6 bases). Germline V gene lookup returns CDR1 MNHEY and CDR2 SVGAGI. The CDR3 runs to 19 residues.

The V gene is TRBV20-1, the J gene TRBJ2-7; 7 bases agree with TRBD1. The ends lost 2 bases at V and 4 bases at J; junction bases unmatched: 8. Germline values: CDR1 DFQATT, CDR2 SNEGSKA (reference sequence). CDR3 length: 14 amino acids. The CDR3 DNA reads as TGCAGTGCTAGACCATGGGACAGAAGTTACGAGCAGTACTTC. It yields the protein CSARPWDRSYEQYF.

The DNA for the CDR3 is TGTGCCAGCTCGCAGGGACAAAGGCTTGCTGGAAACACCATATATTTT. Translated: CASSQGQRLAGNTIYF. This rearrangement joins TRBV18 to TRBJ1-3; D perhaps matches TRBD1 (6 bases). The germline gives CDR1 KGHSH, CDR2 LQKENI. V was cut by 6 bases and J by 2 bases, with 17 bases left in between. The CDR3 covers 16 residues.

The rearrangement uses TRBV7-8 and TRBJ1-1, with TRBD1 matching over 8 bases. The CDR3 has 15 residues. V gave up 5 bases and J gave up 3 bases; unmatched junction bases: 8. Germline V gene data show CDR1 as SGHVS and CDR2 as FQNEAQ. In DNA, the CDR3 is TGTGCCAGCAGCCTTCAGGGGGCTGGGTACACTGAAGCTTTCTTT. Its protein product is CASSLQGAGYTEAFF.

This clonotype was seen many times. The V and J genes are TRBV24-1 and TRBJ2-2; TRBD2 matches at 8 bases. Per the germline V gene, CDR1 is KGHDR and CDR2 is SFDVKD. The CDR3 sequence is 16 residues long. J was trimmed by 2 bases and V by 4 bases; bases with no gene match: 5. The CDR3 loop reads CATSDQGLDNTGELFF. The CDR3 DNA reads TGTGCCACCAGTGACCAGGGACTAGATAACACCGGGGAGCTGTTTTTT.

This clonotype turned up a few times. One junction end disagrees with the germline gene, perhaps due to a read error. The chain links TRBV7-9 to TRBJ2-7, with TRBD2 identical over 9 bases. There are 14 residues in the CDR3. CDR1 and CDR2 from the germline V gene are SEHNR and FQNEAQ (reference sequence). The CDR3 DNA reads as TGTGCCAGCAGCATAGCGGGGGTATTATACGAGCAGTACTTC. Translating it yields CASSIAGVLYEQYF.

This sequence joins TRBV19 and TRBJ1-1, with a possible D match to TRBD1 (6 bases). From germline, CDR1 is LNHDA and CDR2 SQIVND (reference sequence). There are 14 residues in the CDR3. V was cut by 4 bases and J by 8 bases, with 17 bases left in between. This chain's CDR3 is CASSRDTGIAEAFF. The CDR3 DNA follows: TGTGCCAGTAGTAGGGACACTGGTATCGCCGAAGCTTTCTTT.

As regards this clonotype: A read error may explain this, as a much larger clone is one base away. The chain uses TRBV11-2 and TRBJ2-7; 11 bases map to TRBD2. This CDR3 has 15 amino acids. CDR1 is SGHAT and CDR2 is FQNNGV in the germline V gene. The DNA for the CDR3 is TGTGCCGGCAGCTTAACTAGCGGGAGTATCGACGAGCAGTACTTC. Encoded protein: CAGSLTSGSIDEQYF.

This CDR3 is CASKWDLNRDNQPQHF. CDR3 DNA: TGTGCCAGCAAGTGGGATCTTAACAGGGACAATCAGCCCCAGCATTTT. J is TRBJ1-5 and V is TRBV6-1; tentatively, D is TRBD1 (6 bases). This CDR3 is built from 16 residues. Trimming removed 7 bases from V and 3 bases from J, with 19 bases in between. The germline gives CDR1 MNHNS, CDR2 SASEGT.

The V and J genes are TRBV12-3 or TRBV12-4 and TRBJ2-2; no definite D call. V lost 3 bases to trimming and J lost 4 bases, with 9 bases between them. The CDR3 contains 14 residues. The CDR3: CASSFNLLTGELFF. CDR3 DNA sequence: TGTGCCAGCAGTTTTAACCTGCTCACCGGGGAGCTGTTTTTT.

This chain links TRBV19 with TRBJ2-7; TRBD2 agrees at 12 bases. Germline trimming cut 0 bases from V and 5 bases from J; bases unmatched to any gene: 2. Germline V gene sequence: CDR1 LNHDA, CDR2 SQIVND (reference sequence). The length of the CDR3 is 15 residues. CDR3 bases: TGTGCCAGTAGTATAGAAGGACTAGCGGGAAACGAGCAGTACTTC. It yields the protein CASSIEGLAGNEQYF. The variable domain in full, with the rest retrieved from reference TRBV19 and TRBJ2-7, is DGGITQSPKYLFRKEGQNVTLSCEQNLNHDAMYWYRQDPGQGLRLIYYSQIVNDFQKGDIAEGYSVSREKKESFPLTVTSAQKNPTAFYLCASSIEGLAGNEQYFGPGTRLTVT.

This clonotype was observed a handful of times. Here the CDR3 DNA reads TGTGCCAGCAGCTTAGATGGACAGCTCCGTCAGCCCCAGCATTTT. Amino acids: CASSLDGQLRQPQHF. The J gene is TRBJ1-5, the V gene TRBV7-2; a weak D match, TRBD1 (6 bases). The germline gives CDR1 SGHTA, CDR2 FQGNSA. The CDR3 is made up of 15 amino acids. The V end lost 1 base, the J end lost 6 bases, and 13 bases lay between the germline ends.

V usage is TRBV12-3 or TRBV12-4 and J usage is TRBJ1-1; the D is unclear. The CDR3 has 15 amino acids. Trimming took 10 bases from V and 0 from J, leaving 18 bases between them. This chain's CDR3 is CATSSPGNLNTEAFF. For the CDR3, the DNA is TGTGCCACCTCATCCCCGGGAAACCTGAACACTGAAGCTTTCTTT.

The chain has TRBV3-1 and TRBJ1-5, with D perhaps matching TRBD1 (5 bases). Germline CDR1 reads LGHDT; CDR2 reads YNNKEL (reference sequence). The V and J ends lost 8 bases and 2 bases respectively, with 13 bases between them. CDR3 size: 14 residues. The CDR3 DNA follows: TGTGCCAGCGGGGTCCTAGGGGGCAATCAGCCCCAGCATTTT. Protein sequence: CASGVLGGNQPQHF. Full variable domain (outside the CDR3, taken from reference TRBV3-1 and TRBJ1-5): DTAVSQTPKYLVTQMGNDKSIKCEQNLGHDTMYWYKQDSKKFLKIMFSYNNKELIINETVPNRFSPKSPDKAHLNLHINSLELGDSAVYFCASGVLGGNQPQHFGDGTRLSIL.

This clonotype was seen many times. In nucleotides, the CDR3 is TGTGCCAGCAGTCGACCGGGACAGGGGCTTATTGGCTACACCTTC. Translated, it gives CASSRPGQGLIGYTF. The chain joins TRBV12-3 or TRBV12-4 to TRBJ1-2, with TRBD1 matching over 10 bases. With V trimmed by 5 bases and J by 7 bases, 10 bases remained unmatched. CDR3 length: 15 residues.

Comment on this clonotype: The junction and the germline gene differ at one end; a read error may be behind it. V is TRBV20-1 and J is TRBJ2-7; 9 bases fit TRBD1. The CDR3 consists of 13 residues. The germline V gene encodes CDR1 DFQATT and CDR2 SNEGSKA (reference sequence). This chain's CDR3 is CSARGDRDYEKYF. The CDR3 DNA follows: TGCAGTGCTAGAGGGGACAGGGACTACGAGAAGTACTTC.